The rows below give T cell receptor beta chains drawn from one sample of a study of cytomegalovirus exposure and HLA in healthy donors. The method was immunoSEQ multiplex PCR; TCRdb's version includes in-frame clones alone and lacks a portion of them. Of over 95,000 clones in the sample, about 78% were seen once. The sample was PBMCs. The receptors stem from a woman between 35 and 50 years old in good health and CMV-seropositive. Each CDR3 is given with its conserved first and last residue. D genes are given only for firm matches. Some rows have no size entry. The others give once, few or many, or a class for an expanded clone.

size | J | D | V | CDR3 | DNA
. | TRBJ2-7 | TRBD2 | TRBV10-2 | CASRVAGGREQYF | TGCGCCAGCAGGGTAGCGGGGGGGCGGGAGCAGTACTTC
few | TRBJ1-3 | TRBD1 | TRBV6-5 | CASSRDRARGNTIYF | TGTGCCAGCAGCCGGGACAGGGCCCGGGGTAACACCATATATTTT
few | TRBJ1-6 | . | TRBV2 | CASTPLGRGNSPLHF | TGTGCCAGCACACCCCTCGGAAGGGGGAATTCACCCCTCCACTTT
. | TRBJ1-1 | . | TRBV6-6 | CASSYAGTITEAFF | TGTGCCAGCAGTTACGCTGGGACAATAACTGAAGCTTTCTTT
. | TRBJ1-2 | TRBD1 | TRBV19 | CATLTGGNGYGYTF | TGTGCCACCCTGACAGGGGGCAATGGCTATGGCTACACCTTC
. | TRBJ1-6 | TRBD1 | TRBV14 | CASSPRLRGRINSPLHF | TGTGCCAGCAGCCCTCGACTTAGGGGGCGGATTAATTCACCCCTCCACTTT
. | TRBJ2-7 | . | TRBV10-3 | CAISESSYEQYF | TGTGCCATCAGTGAGTCGAGCTACGAGCAGTACTTC
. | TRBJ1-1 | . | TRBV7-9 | CSSSFRNTEAFF | TGTTCCAGCAGCTTTAGGAACACTGAAGCTTTCTTT
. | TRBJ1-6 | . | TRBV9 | CASSGGPASSYNSPLHF | TGTGCCAGCAGCGGAGGGCCGGCGAGCTCCTATAATTCACCCCTCCACTTT
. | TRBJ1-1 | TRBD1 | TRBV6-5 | CASRFQGAGTEAFF | TGTGCCAGCAGATTCCAGGGGGCTGGCACTGAAGCTTTCTTT
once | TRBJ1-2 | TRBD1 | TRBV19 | CASRLDRGRNYGYTF | TGTGCCAGTAGGCTAGACAGGGGGCGCAACTATGGCTACACCTTC
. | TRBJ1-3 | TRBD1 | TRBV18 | CASSPLTGGGNTIYF | TGTGCCAGCTCACCCCTGACAGGGGGTGGAAACACCATATATTTT
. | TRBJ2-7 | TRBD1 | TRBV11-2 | CASSVRDRGGERYF | TGTGCCAGCAGCGTCCGGGACAGGGGAGGTGAGAGGTACTTC
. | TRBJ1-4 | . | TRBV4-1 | CASSQAGGDNEKLFF | TGCGCCAGCAGCCAAGCCGGGGGGGATAATGAAAAACTGTTTTTT
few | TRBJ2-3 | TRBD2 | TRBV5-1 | CASGTGTSGGSYTDTQYF | TGCGCCAGCGGAACGGGGACTAGCGGGGGGTCCTACACAGATACGCAGTATTTT
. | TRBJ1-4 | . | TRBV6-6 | CASRRTGNNEKLFF | TGTGCCAGCAGGAGAACGGGTAACAATGAAAAACTGTTTTTT
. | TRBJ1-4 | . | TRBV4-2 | CASSRNQEGGEKLFF | TGTGCCAGCAGCCGGAATCAGGAGGGTGGAGAAAAACTGTTTTTT
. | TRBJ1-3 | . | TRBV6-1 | CASSPGAPGNTIYF | TGTGCCAGCAGTCCAGGGGCTCCTGGAAACACCATATATTTT
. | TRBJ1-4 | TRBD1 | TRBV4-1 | CASSVRGTGSEKLFF | TGCGCCAGCAGTGTCAGGGGGACAGGGTCTGAAAAACTGTTTTTT
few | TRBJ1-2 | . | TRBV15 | CATSRDGGATYNYGYTF | TGTGCCACCAGCAGAGATGGAGGGGCGACCTATAACTATGGCTACACCTTC
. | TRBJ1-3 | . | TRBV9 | CASSVSPGGGSGNTIYF | TGTGCCAGCAGCGTAAGCCCCGGAGGAGGTTCTGGAAACACCATATATTTT
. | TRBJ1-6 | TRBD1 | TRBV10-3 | CAISGTDNNSPLHF | TGTGCCATCTCCGGGACAGACAATAATTCACCCCTCCACTTT
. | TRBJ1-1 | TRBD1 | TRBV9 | CASRSPDRVKAFF | TGTGCCAGCAGAAGTCCGGACAGGGTGAAAGCTTTCTTT
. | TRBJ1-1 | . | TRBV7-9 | CASSLEGGTEAFF | TGTGCCAGCAGCTTAGAAGGCGGCACTGAAGCTTTCTTT
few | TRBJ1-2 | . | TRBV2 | CASSAQGHGYTF | TGTGCCAGCAGTGCCCAGGGGCATGGCTACACCTTC
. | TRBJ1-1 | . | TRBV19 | CAARGSPEAFF | TGTGCTGCGCGGGGGAGCCCTGAAGCTTTCTTT
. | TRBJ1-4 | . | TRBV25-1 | CASSDAGAGTNEKLFF | TGTGCCAGCAGTGATGCGGGGGCGGGTACTAATGAAAAACTGTTTTTT
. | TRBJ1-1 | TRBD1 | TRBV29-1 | CSGGQGVTEAFF | TGCAGCGGGGGGCAGGGGGTGACTGAAGCTTTCTTT
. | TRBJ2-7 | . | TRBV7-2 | CASSLRVSSYEQYF | TGTGCCAGCAGCTTAAGAGTTTCCTCCTACGAGCAGTACTTC
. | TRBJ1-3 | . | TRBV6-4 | CASAAGGGFTIYF | TGTGCCAGCGCCGCCGGGGGAGGCTTCACCATATATTTT
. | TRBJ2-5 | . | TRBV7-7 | CASSLVTRETQYF | TGTGCCAGCAGCTTAGTCACGCGGGAGACCCAGTACTTC
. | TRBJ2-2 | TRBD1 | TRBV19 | CASSIRGQGGELFF | TGTGCCAGTAGTATAAGGGGGCAAGGCGGGGAGCTGTTTTTT
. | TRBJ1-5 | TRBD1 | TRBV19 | CASTWDRGYQPQHF | TGTGCCAGTACCTGGGACAGGGGATATCAGCCCCAGCATTTT
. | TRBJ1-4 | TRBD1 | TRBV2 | CASSRTETGGEKLFF | TGTGCCAGCAGTCGGACCGAGACAGGGGGTGAAAAACTGTTTTTT
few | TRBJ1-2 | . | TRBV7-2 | CASSFNQGQNGYTF | TGTGCCAGCAGCTTTAACCAGGGGCAAAATGGCTACACCTTC
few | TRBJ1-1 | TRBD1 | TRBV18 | CASSPGDRNTEAFF | TGTGCCAGCTCACCAGGGGACAGGAACACTGAAGCTTTCTTT
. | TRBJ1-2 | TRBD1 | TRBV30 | CAWSPQGAGYYGYTF | TGTGCCTGGAGCCCCCAGGGGGCGGGGTACTATGGCTACACCTTC
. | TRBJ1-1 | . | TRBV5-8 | CASTRGGGWGTEAFF | TGTGCCAGCACCCGAGGGGGAGGGTGGGGCACTGAAGCTTTCTTT
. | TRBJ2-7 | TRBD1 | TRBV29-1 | CSVGRGNEQYF | TGCAGCGTTGGCAGGGGGAACGAGCAGTACTTC
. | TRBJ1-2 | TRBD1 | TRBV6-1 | CASPNPRQGALGYTF | TGTGCCAGCCCTAACCCTCGACAGGGGGCACTAGGCTACACCTTC
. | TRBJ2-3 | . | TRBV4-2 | CASSQGGVEVGDTQYF | TGTGCCAGCAGCCAAGGGGGGGTTGAGGTGGGAGATACGCAGTATTTT
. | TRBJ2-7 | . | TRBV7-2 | CASSLSPGGSYEQYF | TGTGCCAGCAGCTTATCCCCCGGGGGTTCCTACGAGCAGTACTTC
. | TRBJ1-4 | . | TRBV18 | CASSPQGANEKLFF | TGTGCCAGCTCACCACAGGGGGCTAATGAAAAACTGTTTTTT
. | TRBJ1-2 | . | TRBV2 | CASSTYGGDGYTF | TGTGCCAGCAGTACCTATGGGGGGGATGGCTACACCTTC
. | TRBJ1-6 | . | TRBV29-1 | CSVHYNSPLHF | TGCAGCGTTCATTATAATTCACCCCTCCACTTT
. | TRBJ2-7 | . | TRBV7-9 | CASSWMGVLWYEQYF | TGTGCCAGCAGCTGGATGGGCGTCCTCTGGTACGAGCAGTACTTC
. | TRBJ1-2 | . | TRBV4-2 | CASSQDRLGRGDSGYTF | TGTGCCAGCAGCCAAGATCGGTTGGGCAGGGGAGACTCTGGCTACACCTTC
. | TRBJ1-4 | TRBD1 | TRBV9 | CASRLGQGHSEKLFF | TGTGCCAGCAGATTGGGACAGGGTCATTCTGAAAAACTGTTTTTT
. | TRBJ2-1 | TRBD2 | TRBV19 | CASSSQWTSGGYNEQFF | TGTGCCAGTAGTAGTCAATGGACTAGCGGGGGCTACAATGAGCAGTTCTTC
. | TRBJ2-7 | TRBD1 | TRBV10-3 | CAISAGTAYEQYF | TGTGCCATCAGTGCCGGGACAGCCTACGAGCAGTACTTC
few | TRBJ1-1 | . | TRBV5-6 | CASSREGGNTEAFF | TGTGCCAGCAGCCGCGAAGGAGGGAACACTGAAGCTTTCTTT
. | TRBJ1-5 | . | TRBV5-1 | CASSPDNSNQPQHF | TGCGCCAGCTCGCCCGACAATAGCAATCAGCCCCAGCATTTT
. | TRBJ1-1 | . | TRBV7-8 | CASSLAGALNTEAFF | TGTGCCAGCAGCTTAGCAGGGGCGTTGAACACTGAAGCTTTCTTT
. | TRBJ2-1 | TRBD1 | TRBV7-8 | CASSLLPAGGQYNEQFF | TGTGCCAGCAGCCTACTCCCCGCAGGGGGCCAGTACAATGAGCAGTTCTTC
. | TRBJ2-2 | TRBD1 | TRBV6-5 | CASSWTGKGTGELFF | TGTGCCAGCAGTTGGACAGGGAAGGGGACCGGGGAGCTGTTTTTT
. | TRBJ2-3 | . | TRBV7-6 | CASSGGQVKADTQYF | TGTGCCAGCAGCGGAGGGCAGGTGAAGGCAGATACGCAGTATTTT
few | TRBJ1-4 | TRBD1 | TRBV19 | CASSLQAGGGEKLFF | TGTGCCAGTAGTCTTCAAGCAGGGGGTGGTGAAAAACTGTTTTTT